The T cell receptor (beta chain) described here comes from a study of T cells in Graves' hyperthyroidism and ophthalmopathy. Study summary: Blood was drawn when the patient was first diagnosed and still untreated. Findings and limits, study-wide: Ophthalmopathy was predicted by the model a median of about 6.5 months ahead of onset.

The CDR3 covers 15 residues. CDR1 and CDR2 (germline): SGHRS, YFSETQ. The J segment lost 4 bases and the V segment lost 5 bases, leaving 10 bases of the junction unmatched. Each diagnosis was grounded in clinical symptoms, serum thyroxine and TRAb, thyroid ultrasound, and orbital computed tomography. The PBMCs were taken from about 10 ml of fresh peripheral blood. Note on this clonotype: Its cognate antigen is unknown.

It was RNA transcripts that yielded the amplified TCR beta CDR3 regions. RT-PCR in the first round (using the HTBI primer set) targeted the TCR CDR3. TCRdb reprocessed the multiplex PCR reads via MiXCR and lists one record per CDR3 protein. The profile shows about 380,000 distinct CDR3 sequences, approximately 17% of them singletons. Sequencing used blood. The origin of this receptor is a man aged 18 to 30 with Graves' ophthalmopathy. The V and J genes are TRBV5-1 and TRBJ2-3, with TRBD2 matching over 7 bases. This CDR3 is CASSVSGGGADTQYF. CDR3 coding DNA: TGCGCCAGCAGTGTATCGGGGGGTGGCGCAGATACGCAGTATTTT.